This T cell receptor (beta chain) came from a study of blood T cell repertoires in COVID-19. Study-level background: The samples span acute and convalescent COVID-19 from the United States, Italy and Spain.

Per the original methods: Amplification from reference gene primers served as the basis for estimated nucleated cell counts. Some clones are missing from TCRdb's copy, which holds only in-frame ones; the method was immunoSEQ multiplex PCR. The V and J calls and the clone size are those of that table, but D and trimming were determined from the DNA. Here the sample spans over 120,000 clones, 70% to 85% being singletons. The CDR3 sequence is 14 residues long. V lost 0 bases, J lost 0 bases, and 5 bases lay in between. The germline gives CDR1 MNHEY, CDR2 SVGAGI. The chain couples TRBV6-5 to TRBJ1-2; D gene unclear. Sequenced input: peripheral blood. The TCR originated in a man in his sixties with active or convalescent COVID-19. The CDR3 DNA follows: TGTGCCAGCAGTTACTCGGGCGCTAACTATGGCTACACCTTC. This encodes CASSYSGANYGYTF.